These 21 T cell receptor beta chains came from one sample sequenced in a study of blood T cell repertoires in COVID-19. The method was immunoSEQ multiplex PCR; TCRdb's version includes in-frame clones alone and lacks a portion of them. The table has over 450,000 clones, 85% to 90% seen once. Sequencing input: peripheral blood. The receptors shown here come from a woman between 50 and 59 years old with COVID-19, enrolled during active disease.

The chain employs TRBV7-9 and TRBJ1-1; D not resolved. Trimming stripped 7 bases from V and 1 base from J, with 13 bases between. Germline lookup yields CDR1 SEHNR and CDR2 FQNEAQ (reference sequence). This CDR3 is built from 14 residues. CDR3 bases: TGTGCCAGCACCCACCGTCGGTCGAACACTGAAGCTTTCTTT. This codes for CASTHRRSNTEAFF.

The chain uses TRBV6-5 and TRBJ1-3, with TRBD1 matching over 10 bases. The length of the CDR3 is 15 residues. Trimming removed 6 bases from V and 8 bases from J; junction bases left unmatched: 10. Germline CDR1 reads MNHEY; CDR2 reads SVGAGI. As DNA, the CDR3 is TGTGCCAGCAGCCTCTCGACAGGGGGCGCGGACACCATATATTTT. Amino acid sequence: CASSLSTGGADTIYF.

The chain carries TRBV27 and TRBJ2-7; D is unclear. The V end was cut by 2 bases, the J end by 5 bases, with 13 bases between. From germline, CDR1 is MNHEY and CDR2 SMNVEV (reference sequence). This CDR3 has 14 amino acids. The CDR3 loop is CASSLGLPLNEQYF. The CDR3 region has the DNA TGTGCCAGCAGTTTAGGGCTCCCCCTTAACGAGCAGTACTTC.

The chain carries TRBV18 and TRBJ2-6; 7 bases agree with TRBD1. Trimming cost V 6 bases and J 0 bases; bases outside gene matches: 11. CDR3 length: 18 amino acids. Per the germline V gene, CDR1 is KGHSH and CDR2 is LQKENI. CDR3 nucleotides: TGTGCCAGCTCGGAAACAGGGGCCTCTCACTCTGGGGCCAACGTCCTGACTTTC. It encodes CASSETGASHSGANVLTF.

The CDR3 region is CASSYFRTSRRVEKLFF. As DNA, the CDR3 is TGTGCCAGCAGTTACTTCAGAACTAGCAGGCGGGTTGAAAAACTGTTTTTT. The chain recombines TRBV6-2 or TRBV6-3 with TRBJ1-4; D is ambiguous. Germline V lookup: CDR1 MNHEY, CDR2 SVGEGT. This CDR3 is built from 17 residues. Trimming took off 1 base at V and 7 bases at J, with 19 bases between the two ends.

The V gene is TRBV28, the J gene TRBJ1-1; 7 bases line up with TRBD1. The CDR3 spans 15 residues. CDR1 and CDR2 (germline): MDHEN, SYDVKM. V was clipped by 6 bases and J by 4 bases; unmatched bases: 11. The CDR3 protein is CASSLNRGRGTEAFF. The CDR3 DNA reads TGTGCCAGCAGCTTAAACAGGGGTAGGGGCACTGAAGCTTTCTTT.

This chain joins TRBV4-1 and TRBJ1-5, with no clear D. The V gene's germline CDR1 is MGHRA and CDR2 YSYEKL. Trimming took 3 bases from V and 4 from J, leaving 7 bases between them. The CDR3 runs to 13 residues. The CDR3 sequence: CASSQSVNQPQHF. For the CDR3, the DNA is TGCGCCAGCAGCCAGTCGGTTAATCAGCCCCAGCATTTT.

This clone has only a few counts. The V call is TRBV30, the J call TRBJ2-1, with 7 bases aligning to TRBD1. Germline loops: CDR1 GTSNPN, CDR2 SVGIG (reference sequence). V shed 1 base and J 6 bases; nucleotides not matched to a gene: 6. This CDR3 has 14 residues. The CDR3 nucleotides read TGTGCCTGGAGTGACGGGACAGAGGGCAATGAGCAGTTCTTC. Protein sequence: CAWSDGTEGNEQFF. The complete variable domain, with remaining parts taken from reference TRBV30 and TRBJ2-1, reads SQTIHQWPATLVQPVGSPLSLECTVEGTSNPNLYWYRQAAGRGLQLLFYSVGIGQISSEVPQNLSASRPQDRQFILSSKKLLLSDSGFYLCAWSDGTEGNEQFFGPGTRLTVL.

The chain employs TRBV3-1 (or the pseudogene TRBV3-2) and TRBJ2-1; D might be TRBD2 (6 bases). The CDR3 sequence is 16 residues long. The germline V gene has CDR1 LGHDT and CDR2 YNNKEL (reference sequence). Trimming removed 1 base from V and 2 bases from J, with 12 bases in between. The CDR3 is CASSQAGGGAYNEQFF. CDR3 coding DNA: TGTGCCAGCAGCCAAGCCGGGGGAGGCGCCTACAATGAGCAGTTCTTC.

V is TRBV9 and J is TRBJ1-6, with no clear D. V was pared by 6 bases and J by 9 bases, with 19 bases between. The V gene's germline CDR1 is SGDLS and CDR2 YYNGEE. The CDR3 loop spans 15 amino acids. DNA of the CDR3: TGTGCCAGCACCCCCGGCGGGTATAGTGGTTCACCCCTCCACTTT. Residues: CASTPGGYSGSPLHF.

The chain is built from TRBV29-1 and TRBJ2-1, with D maybe TRBD2 (5 bases). With 1 base removed from V and 0 bases from J, the gap between germline ends came to 10 bases. This CDR3 has 15 residues. Germline loops: CDR1 SQVTM, CDR2 ANQGSEA. The CDR3 loop reads CSVEGTPGSYNEQFF. CDR3 sequence (DNA): TGCAGCGTTGAAGGGACTCCAGGCTCCTACAATGAGCAGTTCTTC.

The V and J genes are TRBV19 and TRBJ2-7; maybe TRBD2 (6 bases). CDR1 LNHDA and CDR2 SQIVND come from the germline V gene (reference sequence). Trimming shortened V by 7 bases and J by 5 bases, and 15 bases separated the two germline ends. The CDR3 length is 13 residues. The CDR3 nucleotides are TGTGCCAGTATCGGGCAGCCGGGGGACGAGCAGTACTTC. Translating gives CASIGQPGDEQYF.

The J gene is TRBJ1-2, the V gene TRBV12-5, with a weak D call TRBD1 (6 bases). Trimming cost V 2 bases and J 8 bases, with 12 bases left between them. CDR3 size: 13 residues. Germline loops: CDR1 LGHNT, CDR2 FRNRAP. The CDR3, as DNA: TGTGCTAGTGGTTTGCTACAGGGTCGGGGCTACACCTTC. Its protein product is CASGLLQGRGYTF. The entire variable domain, with the rest obtained from reference TRBV12-5 and TRBJ1-2, is as follows: DARVTQTPRHKVTEMGQEVTMRCQPILGHNTVFWYRQTMMQGLELLAYFRNRAPLDDSGMPKDRFSAEMPDATLATLKIQPSEPRDSAVYFCASGLLQGRGYTFGSGTRLTVV.

This chain uses TRBV29-1 with TRBJ1-2; TRBD1 might be the D (5 bases). The CDR3 is 13 amino acids. Germline V gene lookup returns CDR1 SQVTM and CDR2 ANQGSEA. V was shortened by 3 bases and J by 2 bases, with 10 bases between the two germline ends. CDR3 sequence: CSVEGGKNYGYTF. The CDR3 bases are TGCAGCGTTGAGGGGGGGAAGAACTATGGCTACACCTTC.

This chain uses TRBV5-5 with TRBJ1-1; D gene unclear. Germline V CDR1 and CDR2: SGHKS, YYEKEE (reference sequence). V gave up 0 bases and J gave up 7 bases, with 19 bases separating them. This CDR3 comprises 16 residues. CDR3 sequence (DNA): TGTGCCAGCAGCTTGGCACGGTATCCCCTTTCGAGTGAAGCTTTCTTT. The encoded protein is CASSLARYPLSSEAFF.

Here the CDR3 reads CASSYTGREQYF. The CDR3 DNA follows: TGTGCCAGCAGCTATACAGGGCGCGAGCAGTACTTC. V gene TRBV3-1 (or the pseudogene TRBV3-2) combines with J gene TRBJ2-7, with D possibly TRBD1 on 6 matching bases. The CDR3 is made up of 12 amino acids. The V end lost 5 bases, the J end lost 6 bases, and 11 bases lay between the germline ends. CDR1 is LGHDT, CDR2 YNNKEL, per germline (reference sequence).

The chain links TRBV10-3 to TRBJ2-5, with 9 bases aligning to TRBD1. V trimming: 6 bases; J trimming: 2 bases; junction bases outside the gene matches: 7. The CDR3 length is 15 residues. Per germline, CDR1 ENHRY and CDR2 SYGVKD. CDR3 loop: CAIRGDRGSQETQYF. CDR3 DNA: TGTGCCATCAGAGGCGACAGGGGGAGTCAAGAGACCCAGTACTTC.

The V call is TRBV10-1, the J call TRBJ2-3; D may be TRBD2 (5 bases). From germline, CDR1 is WNHNN and CDR2 SYGVQD (reference sequence). Trimming cost V 2 bases and J 8 bases, with 11 bases left between them. The CDR3 sequence is 13 residues long. For the CDR3, the DNA is TGCGCCAGCAGTGAGGCCGTTGAGGGTACGCAGTATTTT. Translation gives CASSEAVEGTQYF.

The rearrangement joins TRBV29-1 to TRBJ1-2, with 7 positions matching TRBD1. J lost 6 bases, V lost 0 bases, and 13 bases had no gene match. Germline V CDR1 and CDR2: SQVTM, ANQGSEA. This CDR3 spans 16 amino acids. CDR3 region: CSVEDTEKQGMDGYTF. The CDR3 nucleotides read TGCAGCGTTGAAGATACGGAAAAACAGGGGATGGATGGCTACACCTTC.

Notes on this clone: Other DNA sequences in this sample translate to the same CDR3. The chain combines TRBV19 with TRBJ1-2; possibly TRBD1 for D (5 bases). The V gene lost 3 bases and the J gene lost 3 bases, with 8 bases spanning the gap. The germline gives CDR1 LNHDA, CDR2 SQIVND (reference sequence). There are 13 residues in the CDR3. The CDR3 region is CASSIGGDYGYTF. CDR3 DNA sequence: TGTGCCAGTAGTATTGGAGGGGACTATGGCTACACCTTC.

The chain is built from TRBV6-5 and TRBJ2-2; 7 bases fit TRBD2. The ends lost 6 bases at V and 3 bases at J; junction bases unmatched: 7. Germline V CDR1 and CDR2: MNHEY, SVGAGI. This CDR3 has 15 amino acids. CDR3 bases: TGTGCCAGCAGCCGGGAGCGGGGCCACACCGGGGAGCTGTTTTTT. This translates into CASSRERGHTGELFF.